One and the same sample provided the 32 T cell receptor beta chains below, sequenced in a study of T-cell memory formation after mild COVID-19. TCRdb re-analysed the 5' RACE reads in MiXCR, keeping a single row per CDR3 protein. Of 550,000 to 650,000 distinct CDR3 sequences detected, roughly a sixth appear once; the ten largest clones hold around 8.1%. What was sequenced was PBMCs or a T cell subset sorted from them (not recorded which). Source of these receptors: an adult woman who had mild COVID-19 (a few samples of this study predate the infection). Cell type and time point are not known.

This clonotype was counted only a few times. The chain employs TRBV20-1 and TRBJ2-3; a possible D gene is TRBD1 (6 bases). CDR1 is DFQATT and CDR2 is SNEGSKA in the germline V gene (reference sequence). This CDR3 has 12 residues. V was shortened by 7 bases and J by 8 bases, with 16 bases between the two germline ends. CDR3 loop: CSVRGSTLTQYF. For the CDR3, the DNA is TGCAGTGTCAGGGGATCAACCCTTACGCAGTATTTT.

Within the sample, this clonotype is medium-sized (0.01 to 0.1%). The chain employs TRBV7-9 and TRBJ2-7, with D perhaps matching TRBD1 (5 bases). CDR1 is SEHNR, CDR2 FQNEAQ, per germline (reference sequence). Trimming stripped 1 base from V and 2 bases from J, with 6 bases between. This CDR3 comprises 13 residues. CDR3 nucleotides: TGTGCCAGCAGCTTAGGACAGCCCTACGAGCAGTACTTC. Amino acid sequence: CASSLGQPYEQYF.

The chain links TRBV14 to TRBJ1-1; D is ambiguous. The CDR3 runs to 15 residues. Germline CDR1 reads SGHDN; CDR2 reads FVKESK. The V end lost 3 bases, the J end lost 1 base, and 12 bases lay between the germline ends. Here the CDR3 DNA reads TGTGCCAGCAGCCAGGATGGGTGGGAGAACACTGAAGCTTTCTTT. Protein product: CASSQDGWENTEAFF.

The V call is TRBV4-1, the J call TRBJ2-7, with TRBD1 identical over 8 bases. J gave up 1 base and V 1 base, and 3 bases lay outside the gene matches. Germline CDR1 is MGHRA and CDR2 is YSYEKL. The CDR3 contains 15 residues. The CDR3: CASSQGQGPSYEQYF. CDR3 sequence (DNA): TGCGCCAGCAGCCAAGGACAGGGGCCTTCCTACGAGCAGTACTTC.

The V gene is TRBV7-2, the J gene TRBJ1-4, with TRBD1 matching over 11 bases. The CDR3 runs to 16 residues. The V and J ends lost 4 bases and 8 bases, in that order; junction bases with no gene match: 9. The germline V gene has CDR1 SGHTA and CDR2 FQGNSA. CDR3 loop: CASSSPAGTGGEKLFF. CDR3 coding DNA: TGTGCCAGCAGCTCCCCGGCCGGGACAGGGGGGGAAAAACTGTTTTTT.

This clonotype was seen a handful of times. The J gene is TRBJ2-7, the V gene TRBV5-6, with 7 bases lining up with TRBD1. The CDR3 spans 15 residues. Germline V gives CDR1 SGHDT, CDR2 YYEEEE. J gave up 9 bases and V 4 bases, and 16 bases lay outside the gene matches. CDR3 bases: TGTGCCAGCAGCCTGAGGACCGGGACAGCCGCGGTGCAGTACTTC. Translating it yields CASSLRTGTAAVQYF. The entire variable domain, with the rest obtained from reference TRBV5-6 and TRBJ2-7, is as follows: DAGVTQSPTHLIKTRGQQVTLRCSPKSGHDTVSWYQQALGQGPQFIFQYYEEEERQRGNFPDRFSGHQFPNYSSELNVNALLLGDSALYLCASSLRTGTAAVQYFGPGTRLTVT.

This clonotype was detected only a few times. This sequence joins TRBV12-3 or TRBV12-4 and TRBJ2-7; weak D call: TRBD2 (7 bases). The CDR3 totals 15 residues. Between the trimmed V and J ends, which lost 7 bases and 2 bases, there was a span of 18 bases. In DNA form, the CDR3 reads TGTGCCAGCACCTTGGGGGGGGCCGGCACCTACGAGCAGTACTTC. It specifies CASTLGGAGTYEQYF.

This clonotype was counted a few times. The chain's CDR3 is CSAAPSAGWAQFF. The CDR3 coding sequence is TGCAGTGCTGCCCCAAGTGCGGGCTGGGCGCAGTTCTTC. The chain links TRBV20-1 to TRBJ2-1, with a possible D match to TRBD2 (5 bases). CDR1 DFQATT and CDR2 SNEGSKA come from the germline V gene (reference sequence). There are 13 residues in the CDR3. V gave up 5 bases and J gave up 12 bases, with 20 bases separating them.

V and J are TRBV5-6 and TRBJ1-4; a weak D match, TRBD1 (5 bases). V was cut by 1 base and J by 3 bases, with 7 bases left in between. The CDR3 contains 14 residues. Germline lookup yields CDR1 SGHDT and CDR2 YYEEEE. Here the CDR3 DNA reads TGTGCCAGCAGCTTGAAGGGACCTAATGAAAAACTGTTTTTT. It codes for CASSLKGPNEKLFF. Full variable domain (rest looked up from reference TRBV5-6 and TRBJ1-4): DAGVTQSPTHLIKTRGQQVTLRCSPKSGHDTVSWYQQALGQGPQFIFQYYEEEERQRGNFPDRFSGHQFPNYSSELNVNALLLGDSALYLCASSLKGPNEKLFFGSGTQLSVL.

The chain links TRBV5-5 to TRBJ1-5; the D is unclear. The length of the CDR3 is 15 residues. V shed 3 bases and J shed 1 base, with 11 bases lying between them. Germline values: CDR1 SGHKS, CDR2 YYEKEE (reference sequence). CDR3 DNA: TGTGCCAGCAGCTCCTCAGGTGGAAGCAATCAGCCCCAGCATTTT. It translates to CASSSSGGSNQPQHF. The whole variable domain, remainder taken from reference TRBV5-5 and TRBJ1-5, is DAGVTQSPTHLIKTRGQQVTLRCSPISGHKSVSWYQQVLGQGPQFIFQYYEKEERGRGNFPDRFSARQFPNYSSELNVNALLLGDSALYLCASSSSGGSNQPQHFGDGTRLSIL.

The chain links TRBV7-6 to TRBJ2-5, with TRBD2 matching 16 bases. The CDR3 extends over 19 amino acids. Germline V gene lookup returns CDR1 SGHVS and CDR2 FNYEAQ. V gave up 4 bases and J gave up 2 bases; unmatched junction bases: 10. The CDR3 sequence: CASSYNPGLAGGPQETQYF. As DNA, the CDR3 is TGTGCCAGCAGCTACAACCCGGGACTAGCGGGGGGGCCTCAAGAGACCCAGTACTTC.

V usage is TRBV4-2 and J usage is TRBJ1-2, with D possibly matching TRBD1 (6 bases). The CDR3 covers 16 residues. Germline V CDR1 and CDR2: LGHNA, YNFKEQ. Trimming removed 4 bases at V and 5 bases at J, with 20 bases between. The CDR3 here is CASSPLAGDRSYGYTF. CDR3 DNA: TGTGCCAGCAGCCCCTTAGCAGGGGACCGTTCTTATGGCTACACCTTC.

The chain links TRBV9 to TRBJ2-7, with 7 bases aligning to TRBD1. The germline gives CDR1 SGDLS, CDR2 YYNGEE. V was clipped by 0 bases and J by 3 bases; unmatched bases: 9. The CDR3 runs to 16 residues. The CDR3 here is CASSVADRAAIYEQYF. The CDR3 DNA reads as TGTGCCAGCAGCGTAGCCGACAGGGCTGCCATCTACGAGCAGTACTTC.

In its sample, this clonotype was seen a few times. The genes are TRBV20-1 and TRBJ2-4, with D possibly being TRBD1 (6 bases). V was cut by 2 bases and J by 2 bases, with 10 bases left in between. There are 14 residues in the CDR3. Looked up from germline, CDR1 is DFQATT and CDR2 is SNEGSKA (reference sequence). CDR3 in DNA: TGCAGTGCTAGACAGGGGATAACCAAAAACATTCAGTACTTC. Amino acid sequence: CSARQGITKNIQYF.

The J gene is TRBJ2-3, the V gene TRBV28; a weak D match, TRBD2 (6 bases). From germline, CDR1 is MDHEN and CDR2 SYDVKM. This CDR3 is built from 13 residues. The V gene lost 6 bases and the J gene lost 10 bases, with 17 bases spanning the gap. Here the CDR3 reads CASRRDFNVPQYF. The CDR3 DNA is TGTGCCAGCAGGCGGGACTTCAATGTACCGCAGTATTTT.

This clonotype was observed a handful of times. The chain recombines TRBV9 with TRBJ1-4; D might be TRBD1 (5 bases). V was shortened by 0 bases and J by 8 bases, with 20 bases between the two germline ends. The CDR3 runs 17 residues. Germline CDR1 SGDLS, CDR2 YYNGEE. The CDR3 reads CASSVGGRATVGEKLFF. The CDR3 bases are TGTGCCAGCAGCGTAGGCGGGCGGGCGACAGTTGGGGAAAAACTGTTTTTT.

In its sample, this clonotype was seen a few times. The chain employs TRBV20-1 and TRBJ2-7, with 12 nucleotides matching TRBD2. Germline V gene data show CDR1 as DFQATT and CDR2 as SNEGSKA (reference sequence). V lost 3 bases and J lost 1; bases outside the gene matches: 4. The CDR3 covers 15 residues. The CDR3 DNA is TGCAGTGCTAGGAGGGGGACTAGCGGGTCCTACGAGCAGTACTTC. Amino acid sequence: CSARRGTSGSYEQYF.

CDR3 bases: TGTGCCAGCAGTGAATTACAGTATTCACCCCTCCACTTT. Amino acids: CASSELQYSPLHF. The V and J genes are TRBV25-1 and TRBJ1-6; D not resolved. Between the trimmed V and J ends, which lost 1 base and 8 bases, there was a span of 6 bases. CDR3 length: 13 residues. Germline-derived CDR1 and CDR2 are MGHDK and SYGVNS.

This clonotype has just a few counts. The chain joins TRBV20-1 to TRBJ2-3; no definite D call. The CDR3 covers 13 residues. Germline V gives CDR1 DFQATT, CDR2 SNEGSKA (reference sequence). V shed 1 base and J shed 5 bases, with 10 bases lying between them. The CDR3 bases are TGCAGTGCTAGAGCCCCCAGGCAAGATACGCAGTATTTT. Translating gives CSARAPRQDTQYF.

This clonotype was counted ten times or more. V and J are TRBV5-1 and TRBJ2-3; 12 bases agree with TRBD1. The CDR3 spans 16 residues. Per germline, CDR1 SGHRS and CDR2 YFSETQ. Trimming cost V 7 bases and J 4 bases; bases outside gene matches: 10. The CDR3 DNA is TGCGCCAGCTCCTGGATGGGACAGGGGGCTGCAGATACGCAGTATTTT. Protein product: CASSWMGQGAADTQYF.

This sequence joins TRBV6-2 or TRBV6-3 and TRBJ2-7; 7 nucleotides agree with TRBD2. Germline CDR1 reads MNHEY; CDR2 reads SVGEGT. The V and J ends lost 5 bases and 2 bases, in that order; junction bases with no gene match: 9. This CDR3 comprises 15 residues. The CDR3 DNA reads as TGTGCCAGCAGTCAACGACTAGCCTTAACCTACGAGCAGTACTTC. Translating gives CASSQRLALTYEQYF.

The chain recombines TRBV30 with TRBJ2-2; tentative D call: TRBD2 (6 bases). The CDR3 is 14 residues long. V dropped 0 bases and J dropped 7 bases, with 12 bases sitting between them. Germline V gene data show CDR1 as GTSNPN and CDR2 as SVGIG (reference sequence). The CDR3 reads CAWSVFSGLGELFF. DNA of the CDR3: TGTGCCTGGAGTGTATTTAGCGGCCTCGGGGAGCTGTTTTTT.

The V gene is TRBV11-2, the J gene TRBJ2-2; 14 bases match TRBD2. J gave up 6 bases and V 4 bases, and 7 bases lay outside the gene matches. CDR3 length equals 17 residues. Germline V CDR1 and CDR2: SGHAT, FQNNGV. The CDR3 protein is CASSSETSGRGSGELFF. CDR3 sequence (DNA): TGTGCCAGCAGCTCAGAGACTAGCGGGAGGGGTTCCGGGGAGCTGTTTTTT.

The V gene is TRBV6-4, the J gene TRBJ2-2; 10 bases align to TRBD1. The J segment lost 5 bases and the V segment lost 3 bases, leaving 0 bases of the junction unmatched. The germline V gene has CDR1 MRHNA and CDR2 SNTAGT. This CDR3 comprises 14 residues. The CDR3 loop is CASSEGQGTGELFF. CDR3 in DNA: TGTGCCAGCAGTGAGGGACAGGGGACCGGGGAGCTGTTTTTT.

The rearrangement joins TRBV20-1 to TRBJ2-2; 7 bases fit TRBD2. The trim removed 6 bases at V and 5 bases at J, leaving 6 bases unmatched. The CDR3 length is 13 residues. Germline-derived CDR1 and CDR2 are DFQATT and SNEGSKA (reference sequence). CDR3 residues: CSAGLGGTGELFF. CDR3 DNA sequence: TGCAGTGCAGGACTAGGTGGGACCGGGGAGCTGTTTTTT.

This clonotype showed up just a few times. The chain has TRBV4-1 and TRBJ1-2, with 11 bases matching TRBD1. Germline V lookup: CDR1 MGHRA, CDR2 YSYEKL. V was pared by 0 bases and J by 4 bases, with 7 bases of the junction left unmatched. The CDR3 is 17 residues long. For the CDR3, the DNA is TGCGCCAGCAGCCAAGAGGAGGACAGGGGGCTCGGCTATGGCTACACCTTC. Residues: CASSQEEDRGLGYGYTF.

This chain uses TRBV20-1 with TRBJ2-7; TRBD1 matches at 7 bases. Germline V CDR1 and CDR2: DFQATT, SNEGSKA (reference sequence). V was clipped by 0 bases and J by 3 bases; unmatched bases: 5. The CDR3 has 14 residues. The CDR3 DNA follows: TGCAGTGCTAGAGAGGGGACAGCAAACTACGAGCAGTACTTC. It translates to CSAREGTANYEQYF.

This chain uses TRBV7-2 with TRBJ2-7; 9 bases align to TRBD1. The CDR3 contains 15 residues. In germline, CDR1 is SGHTA, CDR2 FQGNSA. V was pared by 4 bases and J by 0 bases, with 4 bases of the junction left unmatched. The CDR3: CASSSRDRDSYEQYF. Written as DNA, the CDR3 is TGTGCCAGCAGCTCCCGGGACAGGGACTCCTACGAGCAGTACTTC.

This clonotype was seen many times. This chain connects TRBV20-1 to TRBJ2-5; 8 bases map to TRBD1. CDR1 and CDR2 (germline): DFQATT, SNEGSKA (reference sequence). This CDR3 comprises 14 residues. Trimming removed 3 bases from V and 4 bases from J; junction bases left unmatched: 7. CDR3 protein: CSARTGEVRETQYF. The CDR3 region has the DNA TGCAGTGCTAGGACAGGGGAGGTGCGAGAGACCCAGTACTTC.

The genes are TRBV4-2 and TRBJ2-5; TRBD2 is a possible D gene (6 bases). Trimming took 2 bases from V and 3 from J, leaving 7 bases between them. The CDR3 runs 13 residues. Germline loops: CDR1 LGHNA, CDR2 YNFKEQ. CDR3 protein: CASSQSGEETQYF. CDR3 bases: TGTGCCAGCAGCCAATCGGGGGAAGAGACCCAGTACTTC.

There are a few counts of this clonotype. This chain links TRBV5-6 with TRBJ2-7; 7 bases align to TRBD1. The CDR3 runs to 14 residues. The germline gives CDR1 SGHDT, CDR2 YYEEEE. The J segment lost 3 bases and the V segment lost 6 bases, leaving 9 bases of the junction unmatched. CDR3 bases: TGTGCCAGCACCCAAGGGACAGCACACTACGAGCAGTACTTC. It translates to CASTQGTAHYEQYF.

Ten or more counts support this clonotype. The chain links TRBV7-2 to TRBJ2-1, with D perhaps matching TRBD1 (5 bases). Germline CDR1 is SGHTA and CDR2 is FQGNSA. This CDR3 has 13 residues. Trimming left V 4 bases short and J 3 bases short, with 7 bases between. CDR3 bases: TGTGCCAGCAGCTCGACAGTCTACAATGAGCAGTTCTTC. It encodes CASSSTVYNEQFF.